The 23 T cell receptor beta chains below were found in one sample sequenced in a study of blood T cell repertoires in COVID-19. Some clones are missing from TCRdb's copy, which holds only in-frame ones; the method was immunoSEQ multiplex PCR. The table shows 25,000 to 35,000 clones, with nearly 80% occurring only once. The sequencing sample was made of peripheral blood. All receptors derive from a woman between 70 and 85 years old with acute or convalescent COVID-19.

The chain recombines TRBV7-9 with TRBJ2-2, with D perhaps TRBD2 (5 bases). Trimming left V 5 bases short and J 2 bases short, with 12 bases between. Germline values: CDR1 SEHNR, CDR2 FQNEAQ (reference sequence). The CDR3 sequence is 15 residues long. The CDR3 reads CASSNPTGNTGELFF. CDR3 bases: TGTGCCAGCAGCAATCCGACGGGAAACACCGGGGAGCTGTTTTTT. Full variable domain (remainder filled in from reference TRBV7-9 and TRBJ2-2): DTGVSQNPRHKITKRGQNVTFRCDPISEHNRLYWYRQTLGQGPEFLTYFQNEAQLEKSRLLSDRFSAERPKGSFSTLEIQRTEQGDSAMYLCASSNPTGNTGELFFGEGSRLTVL.

V is TRBV30 and J is TRBJ1-2; no firm D call. Germline V gene sequence: CDR1 GTSNPN, CDR2 SVGIG (reference sequence). This CDR3 region has 12 residues. V gave up 0 bases and J gave up 8 bases, with 10 bases separating them. In DNA, the CDR3 is TGTGCCTGGAGTGTTCGGGGTTACGGCTACACCTTC. Translated: CAWSVRGYGYTF.

The V gene is TRBV25-1, the J gene TRBJ2-3; D is ambiguous. Trimming took off 7 bases at V and 3 bases at J, with 17 bases between the two ends. CDR3 length: 15 residues. The germline gives CDR1 MGHDK, CDR2 SYGVNS. The CDR3 nucleotides read TGTGCCAGCACTGCACCGTCGCTACCGACAGATACGCAGTATTTT. Its protein is CASTAPSLPTDTQYF.

The V gene is TRBV10-3, the J gene TRBJ2-5, with D maybe TRBD2 (6 bases). Between the trimmed V and J ends, which lost 0 bases and 5 bases, there was a span of 19 bases. CDR1 is ENHRY and CDR2 is SYGVKD in the germline V gene. This CDR3 has 17 amino acids. CDR3: CAISESREESPWETQYF. CDR3 bases: TGTGCCATCAGTGAGTCGAGGGAGGAGTCCCCGTGGGAGACCCAGTACTTC.

The chain joins TRBV4-3 to TRBJ1-3; a possible D gene is TRBD1 (5 bases). CDR1 and CDR2 (germline): LGHNA, YSLEER. Between the trimmed V and J ends, which lost 0 bases and 2 bases, there was a span of 14 bases. The CDR3 extends over 17 amino acids. In nucleotides, the CDR3 is TGCGCCAGCAGCCAAGATGCAGGGTCTTGGCCTGGAAACACCATATATTTT. Its translation is CASSQDAGSWPGNTIYF.

V gene TRBV3-1 (or the pseudogene TRBV3-2) combines with J gene TRBJ2-1; 10 bases map to TRBD2. CDR3 length: 13 amino acids. Germline assignment: CDR1 LGHDT and CDR2 YNNKEL (reference sequence). The V segment lost 4 bases and the J segment 12 bases; nucleotides outside the gene matches: 6. The CDR3 is CASSLGTSVRQFF. The DNA for the CDR3 is TGTGCCAGCAGCCTGGGGACTAGCGTGAGGCAGTTCTTC.

The V and J genes are TRBV7-6 and TRBJ2-6; 8 bases are a match to TRBD1. CDR3 length: 20 residues. With V trimmed by 0 bases and J by 0 bases, 10 bases remained unmatched. Germline CDR1 reads SGHVS; CDR2 reads FNYEAQ. CDR3 amino acids: CASSLALRGQAYSGANVLTF. CDR3 in DNA: TGTGCCAGCAGCTTAGCGCTAAGGGGACAGGCGTACTCTGGGGCCAACGTCCTGACTTTC.

The chain uses TRBV9 and TRBJ2-5; 11 bases fit TRBD2. The CDR3 length is 16 residues. The germline V gene encodes CDR1 SGDLS and CDR2 YYNGEE. V was pared by 4 bases and J by 2 bases, with 7 bases of the junction left unmatched. CDR3 in DNA: TGTGCCAGCAGCCCCTGGGGGACTAGCGGACAAGAGACCCAGTACTTC. Encoded protein: CASSPWGTSGQETQYF. The full variable domain, completed using reference TRBV9 and TRBJ2-5, is DSGVTQTPKHLITATGQRVTLRCSPRSGDLSVYWYQQSLDQGLQFLIQYYNGEERAKGNILERFSAQQFPDLHSELNLSSLELGDSALYFCASSPWGTSGQETQYFGPGTRLLVL.

The chain couples TRBV5-1 to TRBJ2-7; possibly TRBD1 for D (6 bases). The CDR3 length is 15 residues. CDR1 is SGHRS, CDR2 YFSETQ, per germline. V was trimmed by 4 bases and J by 6 bases, leaving 20 bases between them. The DNA for the CDR3 is TGCGCCAGCAGCCAGACCGGCACAGGGTATAGCGAGCAGTACTTC. Its translation: CASSQTGTGYSEQYF.

The chain links TRBV7-9 to TRBJ1-1, with a tentative D call TRBD1 (6 bases). Germline V gene data show CDR1 as SEHNR and CDR2 as FQNEAQ (reference sequence). V dropped 4 bases and J dropped 3 bases, with 15 bases sitting between them. The CDR3 contains 15 residues. CDR3 DNA: TGTGCCAGCAGCTCCGCTGGGGAGGGGGACACTGAAGCTTTCTTT. This codes for CASSSAGEGDTEAFF.

CDR3 protein: CASNTGQGRFGSVLTF. CDR3 bases: TGTGCCAGTAATACCGGACAGGGGCGATTCGGTAGCGTCCTGACTTTC. The chain recombines TRBV19 with TRBJ2-6; 9 bases are shared with TRBD1. This CDR3 comprises 16 residues. The trim removed 7 bases at V and 12 bases at J, leaving 16 bases unmatched. CDR1 LNHDA and CDR2 SQIVND come from the germline V gene (reference sequence).

J is TRBJ2-5 and V is TRBV7-8, with D possibly being TRBD1 (6 bases). The CDR3 is 16 residues long. V was pared by 5 bases and J by 5 bases, with 21 bases between. Germline CDR1 is SGHVS and CDR2 is FQNEAQ. The chain's CDR3 is CASSPGGQPARETQYF. The CDR3 DNA reads TGTGCCAGCAGCCCGGGTGGACAGCCGGCGAGGGAGACCCAGTACTTC. The full variable domain, completed using reference TRBV7-8 and TRBJ2-5, is GAGVSQSPRYKVAKRGQDVALRCDPISGHVSLFWYQQALGQGPEFLTYFQNEAQLDKSGLPSDRFFAERPEGSVSTLKIQRTQQEDSAVYLCASSPGGQPARETQYFGPGTRLLVL.

The genes are TRBV11-2 and TRBJ1-1; D is unresolved. With 3 bases removed from V and 4 bases from J, the gap between germline ends came to 12 bases. There are 14 residues in the CDR3. CDR1 and CDR2 (germline): SGHAT, FQNNGV. The CDR3 DNA reads as TGTGCCAGCAGCTTGAGCCGGGTGGGCACTGAAGCTTTCTTT. Amino acid sequence: CASSLSRVGTEAFF.

The gene calls are TRBV4-1 and TRBJ2-5; 8 positions match TRBD2. From germline, CDR1 is MGHRA and CDR2 YSYEKL. V trimming: 1 base; J trimming: 5 bases; junction bases outside the gene matches: 18. The CDR3 runs 19 residues. As DNA, the CDR3 is TGCGCCAGCAGCCAAGGATTCGGGAGGGAGATCCGGAATAGGGAGACCCAGTACTTC. As protein: CASSQGFGREIRNRETQYF.

V gene TRBV28 combines with J gene TRBJ2-1; TRBD2 matches 11 bases. The V gene's germline CDR1 is MDHEN and CDR2 SYDVKM. There are 14 residues in the CDR3. V shed 5 bases and J 15 bases; nucleotides not matched to a gene: 12. The CDR3 DNA sequence: TGTGCCAGCAGTACGAGTAGCGGGAGGGCCAAGGGGTTCTTC. Translated, it gives CASSTSSGRAKGFF.

J is TRBJ2-1 and V is TRBV7-6; tentatively, D is TRBD1 (6 bases). The V end was cut by 6 bases, the J end by 5 bases, with 17 bases between. The CDR3 contains 15 residues. In germline, CDR1 is SGHVS, CDR2 FNYEAQ. The CDR3 is CASSSQGPLDNEQFF. In DNA form, the CDR3 reads TGTGCCAGCAGTTCTCAGGGGCCCCTTGACAATGAGCAGTTCTTC.

V and J are TRBV7-9 and TRBJ2-2; D is perhaps TRBD1 (5 bases). V lost 1 base to trimming and J lost 7 bases, with 7 bases between them. The CDR3 runs 13 residues. Germline loops: CDR1 SEHNR, CDR2 FQNEAQ (reference sequence). The CDR3 DNA is TGTGCCAGCAGCTTAGAACAGGTCGGGGAGCTGTTTTTT. Translation: CASSLEQVGELFF.

The chain couples TRBV27 to TRBJ1-2; D is ambiguous. V dropped 5 bases and J dropped 3 bases, with 16 bases sitting between them. This CDR3 is built from 15 residues. Germline V CDR1 and CDR2: MNHEY, SMNVEV (reference sequence). CDR3 region: CASSPRRGVHYGYTF. CDR3 coding DNA: TGTGCCAGCAGTCCACGGCGGGGAGTACACTATGGCTACACCTTC.

In its sample, this clone was seen a few times. The chain combines TRBV5-1 with TRBJ1-6; maybe TRBD1 (5 bases). The CDR3 totals 15 residues. V lost 5 bases and J 5 bases, leaving 14 bases between the germline ends. Germline CDR1 reads SGHRS; CDR2 reads YFSETQ. Written as DNA, the CDR3 is TGCGCCAGCAGATTAACAGGAGGGAATAATTCACCCCTCCACTTT. Its translation is CASRLTGGNNSPLHF. The full variable domain, completed using reference TRBV5-1 and TRBJ1-6, is KAGVTQTPRYLIKTRGQQVTLSCSPISGHRSVSWYQQTPGQGLQFLFEYFSETQRNKGNFPGRFSGRQFSNSRSEMNVSTLELGDSALYLCASRLTGGNNSPLHFGNGTRLTVT.

The chain employs TRBV28 and TRBJ2-7, with TRBD1 as a possible D gene (6 bases). CDR3 length equals 14 residues. The germline V gene encodes CDR1 MDHEN and CDR2 SYDVKM. Trimming pared 2 bases from V and 3 bases from J, leaving 11 bases between. CDR3 in DNA: TGTGCCAGCAGTTTACCGGACAGCTTCTACGAGCAGTACTTC. Its protein is CASSLPDSFYEQYF. Full variable domain (rest looked up from reference TRBV28 and TRBJ2-7): DVKVTQSSRYLVKRTGEKVFLECVQDMDHENMFWYRQDPGLGLRLIYFSYDVKMKEKGDIPEGYSVSREKKERFSLILESASTNQTSMYLCASSLPDSFYEQYFGPGTRLTVT.

This chain joins TRBV6-1 and TRBJ1-6; 8 bases match TRBD1. The V and J ends lost 3 bases and 0 bases, in that order; junction bases with no gene match: 4. The germline gives CDR1 MNHNS, CDR2 SASEGT. The CDR3 contains 17 residues. CDR3 sequence: CASSEDRALSYNSPLHF. In nucleotides, the CDR3 is TGTGCCAGCAGTGAGGACAGGGCCCTCTCCTATAATTCACCCCTCCACTTT.

This chain links TRBV19 with TRBJ2-7; 11 bases agree with TRBD2. CDR1 and CDR2 from the germline V gene are LNHDA and SQIVND (reference sequence). The junction had 12 bases not matched to a gene; V was cut back by 1 base and J by 1 base. The CDR3 has 19 amino acids. The CDR3 nucleotides read TGTGCCAGTAGTATAGCGTCTCGACTAGCGGGAATTCTGTCCTACGAGCAGTACTTC. Translated, it gives CASSIASRLAGILSYEQYF.

This chain connects TRBV4-1 to TRBJ1-1; maybe TRBD1 (5 bases). The V gene's germline CDR1 is MGHRA and CDR2 YSYEKL. The CDR3 is made up of 15 amino acids. V was cut by 1 base and J by 2 bases, with 11 bases left in between. The CDR3, as DNA: TGCGCCAGCAGCCAAGTTCAGGGCAGCAACACTGAAGCTTTCTTT. It translates to CASSQVQGSNTEAFF.